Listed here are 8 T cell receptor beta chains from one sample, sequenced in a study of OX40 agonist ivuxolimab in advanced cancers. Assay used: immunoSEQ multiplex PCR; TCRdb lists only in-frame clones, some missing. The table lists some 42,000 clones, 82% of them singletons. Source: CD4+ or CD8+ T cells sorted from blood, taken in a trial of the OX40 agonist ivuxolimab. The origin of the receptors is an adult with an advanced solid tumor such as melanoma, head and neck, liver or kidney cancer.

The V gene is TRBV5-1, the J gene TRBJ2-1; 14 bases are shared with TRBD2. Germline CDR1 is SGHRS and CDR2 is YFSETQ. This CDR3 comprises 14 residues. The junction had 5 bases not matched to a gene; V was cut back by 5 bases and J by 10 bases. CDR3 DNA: TGCGCCAGCAGTGGGACTAGCGGGGGCCTGGAGCAGTTCTTC. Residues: CASSGTSGGLEQFF. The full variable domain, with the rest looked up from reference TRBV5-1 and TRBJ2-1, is KAGVTQTPRYLIKTRGQQVTLSCSPISGHRSVSWYQQTPGQGLQFLFEYFSETQRNKGNFPGRFSGRQFSNSRSEMNVSTLELGDSALYLCASSGTSGGLEQFFGPGTRLTVL.

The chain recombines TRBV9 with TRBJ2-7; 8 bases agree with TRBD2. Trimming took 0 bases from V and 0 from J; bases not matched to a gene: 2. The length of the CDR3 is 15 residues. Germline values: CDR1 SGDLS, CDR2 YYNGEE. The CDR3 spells CASSVESGGSYEQYF. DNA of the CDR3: TGTGCCAGCAGCGTAGAGAGCGGGGGCTCCTACGAGCAGTACTTC.

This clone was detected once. The CDR3 here is CASKTGVTDTQYF. The CDR3, as DNA: TGTGCCAGCAAGACGGGGGTCACAGATACGCAGTATTTT. The V call is TRBV5-4, the J call TRBJ2-3; tentatively, D is TRBD2 (6 bases). V was shortened by 6 bases and J by 2 bases, with 10 bases between the two germline ends. This CDR3 region has 13 residues. Germline CDR1 is SGHNT and CDR2 is YYREEE (reference sequence).

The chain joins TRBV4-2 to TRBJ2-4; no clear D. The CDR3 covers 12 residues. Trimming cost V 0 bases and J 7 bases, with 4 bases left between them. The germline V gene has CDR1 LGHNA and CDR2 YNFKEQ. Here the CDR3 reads CASSQDANIQYF. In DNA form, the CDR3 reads TGTGCCAGCAGCCAAGATGCGAACATTCAGTACTTC.

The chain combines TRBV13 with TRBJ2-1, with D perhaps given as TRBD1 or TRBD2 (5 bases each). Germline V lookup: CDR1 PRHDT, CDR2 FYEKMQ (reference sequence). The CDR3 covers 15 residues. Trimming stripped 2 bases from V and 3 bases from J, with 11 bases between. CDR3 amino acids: CASSLQGGGYNEQFF. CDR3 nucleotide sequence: TGTGCCAGCAGCTTACAGGGTGGGGGCTACAATGAGCAGTTCTTC.

This CDR3 is CASSLLGTSSYNEQFF. In DNA, the CDR3 is TGTGCCAGCAGCTTATTAGGGACTAGCTCCTACAATGAGCAGTTCTTC. The chain uses TRBV7-8 and TRBJ2-1; 8 bases fit TRBD2. Germline V gene lookup returns CDR1 SGHVS and CDR2 FQNEAQ. The CDR3 sequence is 16 residues long. V was pared by 2 bases and J by 0 bases, with 3 bases of the junction left unmatched. Supplemented by reference TRBV7-8 and TRBJ2-1, the full variable domain reads GAGVSQSPRYKVAKRGQDVALRCDPISGHVSLFWYQQALGQGPEFLTYFQNEAQLDKSGLPSDRFFAERPEGSVSTLKIQRTQQEDSAVYLCASSLLGTSSYNEQFFGPGTRLTVL.

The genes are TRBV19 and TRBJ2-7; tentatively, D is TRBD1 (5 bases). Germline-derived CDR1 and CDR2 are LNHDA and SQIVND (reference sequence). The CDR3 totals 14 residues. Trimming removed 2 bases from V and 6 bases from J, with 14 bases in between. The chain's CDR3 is CASSISTEGVEQYF. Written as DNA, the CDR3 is TGTGCCAGTAGTATATCCACCGAAGGGGTCGAGCAGTACTTC.

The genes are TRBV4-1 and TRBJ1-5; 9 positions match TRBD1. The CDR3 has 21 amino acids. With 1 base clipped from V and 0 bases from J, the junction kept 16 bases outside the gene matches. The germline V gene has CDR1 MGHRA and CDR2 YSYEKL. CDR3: CASSQGTTWTGDNYSNQPQHF. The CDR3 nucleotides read TGCGCCAGCAGCCAAGGGACCACGTGGACAGGGGATAACTATAGCAATCAGCCCCAGCATTTT.